This T cell receptor beta chain was documented in a study of T cell clones after liver transplantation. The study, taken as a whole, reports: Compared with third party-reactive sequences, donor-reactive ones declined more, independent of withdrawal success.

This CDR3 contains 13 residues. The V gene's germline CDR1 is SQVTM and CDR2 ANQGSEA. Trimming left V 4 bases short and J 7 bases short, with 16 bases between. To note about this clone: The antigen is undetermined.

TCRdb keeps only in-frame clones here, not all; method: immunoSEQ multiplex PCR. Of roughly 100,000 clones listed, about 80% are singletons. The gene calls are TRBV29-1 and TRBJ1-2; D not certain. This sequence originates from a human patient who received a liver transplant. The T cells may come from the graft donor. The sequenced sample was CD4+ T cells from blood, obtained around 48 months after liver transplant. The CDR3 sequence is CSVAVGERPGYTF. Here the CDR3 DNA reads TGCAGCGTTGCGGTCGGAGAACGGCCTGGCTACACCTTC. Combining the CDR3 with reference TRBV29-1 and TRBJ1-2 gives the whole variable domain SAVISQKPSRDICQRGTSLTIQCQVDSQVTMMFWYRQQPGQSLTLIATANQGSEATYESGFVIDKFPISRPNLTFSTLTVSNMSPEDSSIYLCSVAVGERPGYTFGSGTRLTVV.